Below, 10 T cell receptor beta chains from the same sample are listed, as sequenced in a study of T cells in Graves' hyperthyroidism and ophthalmopathy. RNA transcripts gave rise to amplified TCR beta CDR3 regions. First-round RT-PCR targeting the TCR CDR3 was performed with the HTBI primer set. TCRdb processed the multiplex PCR reads anew with MiXCR; each CDR3 protein has one entry. This sample yields some 490,000 distinct CDR3 sequences, of which about 15% are seen a single time; over 25% belongs to the top ten. Input material: blood. These receptor sequences come from a woman aged 25 to 39 with Graves' ophthalmopathy.

The chain uses TRBV5-8 and TRBJ2-4; unclear D gene. Germline V gene data show CDR1 as SGHTS and CDR2 as YDEGEE. This CDR3 region has 17 residues. V was pared by 1 base and J by 0 bases, with 14 bases between. CDR3 region: CASSLRFVTLAKNIQYF. CDR3 coding DNA: TGTGCCAGCAGCTTGCGTTTTGTTACCCTAGCCAAAAACATTCAGTACTTC.

This clonotype has at least ten counts. V usage is TRBV30 and J usage is TRBJ2-1; 9 bases line up with TRBD2. The CDR3 has 15 amino acids. The germline V gene encodes CDR1 GTSNPN and CDR2 SVGIG (reference sequence). V lost 3 bases to trimming and J lost 6 bases; unmatched junction nucleotides: 9. The DNA for the CDR3 is TGTGCCTGGAGACCAGGCGGGAGGGCGGCCAATGAGCAGTTCTTC. Translation: CAWRPGGRAANEQFF.

As regards this clonotype: A much more abundant neighbour one base away suggests this may be a read error. The chain links TRBV7-9 to TRBJ1-4, with D uncertain. Looked up from germline, CDR1 is SEHNR and CDR2 is FQNEAQ (reference sequence). The CDR3 spans 15 residues. V lost 6 bases and J lost 7, with 18 bases in between. The CDR3 here is CASSSRGSGAEKLFF. The CDR3 nucleotides read TGTGCCAGCAGTTCCCGGGGTTCGGGCGCTGAAAAACTGTTTTTT. The whole variable domain, filled in from reference TRBV7-9 and TRBJ1-4, reads DTGVSQNPRHKITKRGQNVTFRCDPISEHNRLYWYRQTLGQGPEFLTYFQNEAQLEKSRLLSDRFSAERPKGSFSTLEIQRTEQGDSAMYLCASSSRGSGAEKLFFGSGTQLSVL.

This clonotype has at least ten counts. J is TRBJ2-3 and V is TRBV30; 10 positions match TRBD2. Germline CDR1 and CDR2: GTSNPN and SVGIG (reference sequence). The CDR3 contains 16 residues. V gave up 0 bases and J gave up 8 bases; unmatched junction bases: 11. CDR3 nucleotides: TGTGCCTGGAGTGTATTAGGACTAGCGGTAGGAGGTACGCAGTATTTT. The encoded protein is CAWSVLGLAVGGTQYF.

This clonotype was counted many times. The V gene is TRBV6-1, the J gene TRBJ2-7, with a weak D call TRBD1 (5 bases). Looked up from germline, CDR1 is MNHNS and CDR2 is SASEGT. The CDR3 extends over 11 amino acids. V lost 11 bases, J lost 6 bases, and 14 bases lay in between. Here the CDR3 reads CASWGTGEQYF. Written as DNA, the CDR3 is TGTGCCTCATGGGGCACGGGCGAGCAGTACTTC.

Many counts were recorded for this clonotype. V usage is TRBV2 and J usage is TRBJ1-2; the D gene is possibly TRBD1 (5 bases). This CDR3 is 13 amino acids long. From germline, CDR1 is SNHLY and CDR2 FYNNEI. The germline V and J ends were trimmed by 7 bases and 4 bases, with 13 bases remaining between them. DNA for the CDR3: TGTGCCAGCACCTATTTCCAGGGCTATGGCTACACCTTC. This sequence encodes CASTYFQGYGYTF.

The chain uses TRBV6-4 and TRBJ2-7; 8 positions agree with TRBD2. Germline V CDR1 and CDR2: MRHNA, SNTAGT. V was pared by 6 bases and J by 3 bases, with 7 bases of the junction left unmatched. The CDR3 has 14 residues. The CDR3 sequence is CASRGGTRDYEQYF. CDR3 coding DNA: TGTGCCAGCAGGGGGGGGACTAGGGACTACGAGCAGTACTTC.

The V call is TRBV6-9, the J call TRBJ2-1; D is perhaps TRBD1 (6 bases). The V end was cut by 4 bases, the J end by 5 bases, with 12 bases between. The CDR3 contains 14 residues. In germline, CDR1 is MNHGY, CDR2 SVAAGI. The CDR3 loop reads CASSCGTQNNEQFF. The CDR3 DNA reads as TGTGCCAGCAGTTGTGGGACACAGAACAATGAGCAGTTCTTC.

This clonotype was seen more than once but under ten times. The V gene is TRBV6-1, the J gene TRBJ2-5; perhaps TRBD2 as D (5 bases). V was shortened by 6 bases and J by 5 bases, with 16 bases between the two germline ends. Germline V gives CDR1 MNHNS, CDR2 SASEGT. This CDR3 contains 14 residues. The CDR3 coding sequence is TGTGCCAGCAGGCCTTCCGAGCGGACCGAGACCCAGTACTTC. Its translation: CASRPSERTETQYF.

The chain recombines TRBV4-3 with TRBJ2-7; the D gene is possibly TRBD2 (6 bases). V dropped 0 bases and J dropped 2 bases, with 11 bases sitting between them. There are 15 residues in the CDR3. The germline V gene encodes CDR1 LGHNA and CDR2 YSLEER. As DNA, the CDR3 is TGCGCCAGCAGCCAAGATAGCGGCAGAGCCTACGAGCAGTACTTC. This sequence encodes CASSQDSGRAYEQYF.